This T cell receptor (beta chain) was sequenced during a study of tumor-infiltrating lymphocytes in primary liver carcinoma. Study-wide results and limits: Whereas tumor region pairs overlapped more, tumor-adjacent and tumor-blood pairs overlapped less.

A primer in the constant region served to generate TCR beta cDNA from approximately 500 ng of total RNA. The TCR beta library was amplified through three nested multiplex PCR rounds in a modified ARM-PCR procedure. In the first two PCR rounds, TRBV1-TRBV30 forward primers were paired with a C-beta reverse primer, and each round lasted around 10 cycles. TCRdb used MiXCR to reprocess the multiplex PCR reads, holding one entry per CDR3 protein. The table has 90,000 to 150,000 distinct CDR3 sequences, approximately 71% seen once; the top ten hold roughly 7.3%. Per the germline V gene, CDR1 is SGHDT and CDR2 is YYEEEE. The CDR3 spans 18 residues. J was trimmed by 5 bases and V by 0 bases; bases with no gene match: 15. This clonotype turned up a few times. Its specificity is not known. A much larger clone lies a single base off, so this may be a read error. Unsorted bulk tissue of about 17-32 mg yielded co-extracted RNA and DNA.

This sequence originates from an older woman with primary liver carcinoma and hepatitis B virus infection. Material: tumor-adjacent normal liver tissue. The chain uses TRBV5-6 and TRBJ1-1, with 8 bases that match TRBD1. The CDR3 region is CASSLAAGAGGVWTEAFF. CDR3 bases: TGTGCCAGCAGCTTGGCCGCCGGGGCAGGGGGCGTTTGGACTGAAGCTTTCTTT.